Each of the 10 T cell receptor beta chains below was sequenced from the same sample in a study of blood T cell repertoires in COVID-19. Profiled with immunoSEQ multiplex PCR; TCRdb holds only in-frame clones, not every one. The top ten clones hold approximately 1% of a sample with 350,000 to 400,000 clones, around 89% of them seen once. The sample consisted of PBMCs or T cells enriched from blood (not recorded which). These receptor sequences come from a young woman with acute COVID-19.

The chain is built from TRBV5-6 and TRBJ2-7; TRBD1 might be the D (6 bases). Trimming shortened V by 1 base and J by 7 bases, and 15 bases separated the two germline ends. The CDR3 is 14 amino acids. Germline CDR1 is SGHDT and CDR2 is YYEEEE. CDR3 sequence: CASSLPGSRGEQYF. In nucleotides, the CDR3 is TGTGCCAGCAGCTTGCCAGGTTCTAGGGGGGAGCAGTACTTC.

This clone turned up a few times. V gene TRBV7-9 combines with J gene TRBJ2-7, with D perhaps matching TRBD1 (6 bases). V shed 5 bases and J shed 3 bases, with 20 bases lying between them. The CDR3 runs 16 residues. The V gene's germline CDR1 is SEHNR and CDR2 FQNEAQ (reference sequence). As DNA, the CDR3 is TGTGCCAGCAGCCGTACCCCAACAGGGACCTTCTACGAGCAGTACTTC. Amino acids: CASSRTPTGTFYEQYF.

CDR3 sequence: CASSPRGLLFGYTF. The DNA for the CDR3 is TGTGCCAGCAGTCCCAGGGGGCTCCTCTTTGGCTACACCTTC. V is TRBV27 and J is TRBJ1-2, with TRBD1 identical over 8 bases. Germline loops: CDR1 MNHEY, CDR2 SMNVEV (reference sequence). The CDR3 covers 14 residues. V dropped 5 bases and J dropped 7; count of bases not matched to a gene: 9.

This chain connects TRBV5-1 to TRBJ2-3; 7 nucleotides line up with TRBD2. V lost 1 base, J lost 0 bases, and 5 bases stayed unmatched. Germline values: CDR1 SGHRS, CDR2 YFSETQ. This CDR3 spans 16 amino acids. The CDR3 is CASSLTASGSTDTQYF. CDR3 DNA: TGCGCCAGCAGCTTGACGGCTAGCGGAAGCACAGATACGCAGTATTTT. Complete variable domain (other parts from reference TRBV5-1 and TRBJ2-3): KAGVTQTPRYLIKTRGQQVTLSCSPISGHRSVSWYQQTPGQGLQFLFEYFSETQRNKGNFPGRFSGRQFSNSRSEMNVSTLELGDSALYLCASSLTASGSTDTQYFGPGTRLTVL.

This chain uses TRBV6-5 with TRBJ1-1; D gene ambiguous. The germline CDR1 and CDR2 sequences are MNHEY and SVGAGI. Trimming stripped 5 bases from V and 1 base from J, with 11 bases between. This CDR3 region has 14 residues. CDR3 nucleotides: TGTGCCAGCAGTCCTCCCGCCGGGAACACTGAAGCTTTCTTT. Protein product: CASSPPAGNTEAFF.

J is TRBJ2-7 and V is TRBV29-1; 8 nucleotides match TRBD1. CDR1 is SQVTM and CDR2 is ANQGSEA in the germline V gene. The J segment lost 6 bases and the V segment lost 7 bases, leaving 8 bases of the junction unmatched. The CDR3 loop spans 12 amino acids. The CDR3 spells CSARTGFREQYF. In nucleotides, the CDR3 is TGCAGCGCCCGGACAGGGTTTCGCGAGCAGTACTTC.

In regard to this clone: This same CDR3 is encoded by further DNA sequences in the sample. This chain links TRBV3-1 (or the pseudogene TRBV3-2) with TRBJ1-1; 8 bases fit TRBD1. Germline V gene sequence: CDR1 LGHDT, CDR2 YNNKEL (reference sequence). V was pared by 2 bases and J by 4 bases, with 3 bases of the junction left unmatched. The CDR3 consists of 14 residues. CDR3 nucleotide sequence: TGTGCCAGCAGCCAACCCGGACAGGGCACTGAAGCTTTCTTT. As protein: CASSQPGQGTEAFF.

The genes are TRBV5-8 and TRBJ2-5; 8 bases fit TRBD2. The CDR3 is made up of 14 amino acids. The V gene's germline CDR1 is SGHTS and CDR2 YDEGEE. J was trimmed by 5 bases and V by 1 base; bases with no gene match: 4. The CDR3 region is CASSLRGGRETQYF. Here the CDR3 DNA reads TGTGCCAGCAGCTTGCGGGGGGGAAGGGAGACCCAGTACTTC. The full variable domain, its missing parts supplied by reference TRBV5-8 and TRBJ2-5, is EAGVTQSPTHLIKTRGQQATLRCSPISGHTSVYWYQQALGLGLQFLLWYDEGEERNRGNFPPRFSGRQFPNYSSELNVNALELEDSALYLCASSLRGGRETQYFGPGTRLLVL.

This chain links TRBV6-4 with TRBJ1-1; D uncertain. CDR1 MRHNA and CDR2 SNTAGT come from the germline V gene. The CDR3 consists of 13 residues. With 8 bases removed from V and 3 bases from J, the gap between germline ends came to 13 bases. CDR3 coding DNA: TGTGCCAGCGCGCGGTCGTGGGACACTGAAGCTTTCTTT. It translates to CASARSWDTEAFF.

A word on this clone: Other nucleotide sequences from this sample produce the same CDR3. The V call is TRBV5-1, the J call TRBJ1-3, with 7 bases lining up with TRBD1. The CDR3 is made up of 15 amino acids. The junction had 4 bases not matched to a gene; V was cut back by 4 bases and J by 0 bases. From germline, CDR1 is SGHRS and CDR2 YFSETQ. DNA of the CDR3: TGCGCCAGCAGCCAGGGACAGTCCTCTGGAAACACCATATATTTT. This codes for CASSQGQSSGNTIYF.